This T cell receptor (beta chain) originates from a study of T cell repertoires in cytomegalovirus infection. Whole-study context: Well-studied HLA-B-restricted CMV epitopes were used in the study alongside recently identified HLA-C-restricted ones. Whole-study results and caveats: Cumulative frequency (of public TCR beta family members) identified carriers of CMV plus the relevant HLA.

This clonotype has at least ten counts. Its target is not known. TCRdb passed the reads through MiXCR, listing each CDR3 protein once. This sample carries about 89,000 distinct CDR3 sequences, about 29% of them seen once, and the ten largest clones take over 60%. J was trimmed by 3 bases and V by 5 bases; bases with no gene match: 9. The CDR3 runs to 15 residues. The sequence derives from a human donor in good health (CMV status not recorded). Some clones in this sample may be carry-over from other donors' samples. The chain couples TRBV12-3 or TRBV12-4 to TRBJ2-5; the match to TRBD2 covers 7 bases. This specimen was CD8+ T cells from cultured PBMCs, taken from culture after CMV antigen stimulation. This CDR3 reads CASSLSPSGEETQYF. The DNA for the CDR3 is TGTGCCAGCAGTCTCTCCCCTAGCGGAGAAGAGACCCAGTACTTC.